This T cell receptor (beta chain) was profiled in a study of T cell responses to AZD1222 COVID-19 vaccine. Germline CDR1 and CDR2: MGHRA and YSYEKL. The CDR3 sequence is 17 residues long. J gave up 4 bases and V 3 bases, and 14 bases lay outside the gene matches. Libraries were prepared by immunoSEQ multiplex PCR; TCRdb keeps only in-frame clonotypes and omits some of them. Among some 120,000 clones, 80% to 90% were seen once, and the ten largest hold around a tenth. Broader study findings: Reports say nearly half of spike-specific TCRs go after unmutated variant regions. Only a handful of AZD1222 recipients, six or seven in all, had baseline seropositivity. White British people made up most donors, females outnumbered males, and clonal diversity was possibly underestimated.

With regard to this clone: The antigen is unknown.

The sequenced sample was peripheral blood, obtained 28 days after the second AZD1222 dose. V usage is TRBV4-1 and J usage is TRBJ1-1, with 7 positions matching TRBD1. The receptor was isolated from an adult who received the AZD1222 COVID-19 vaccine. The CDR3 DNA follows: TGCGCCAGCAGCCACGGGACAGTCCTAGGATCTGGCACTGAAGCTTTCTTT. It yields the protein CASSHGTVLGSGTEAFF.